These 17 T cell receptor beta chains were all obtained from the same sample, sequenced in a study of blood T cell repertoires in COVID-19. Data came from immunoSEQ multiplex PCR; TCRdb stores just in-frame clones and leaves some out. The table shows about 200,000 clones, with about three quarters occurring only once. The sample taken for sequencing was peripheral blood. The receptors shown here come from a woman aged 70 to 79 with acute or convalescent COVID-19.

This clone was seen just once. This chain links TRBV3-1 (or the pseudogene TRBV3-2) with TRBJ2-2; 7 nucleotides line up with TRBD2. Germline V gene sequence: CDR1 LGHDT, CDR2 YNNKEL (reference sequence). CDR3 size: 14 residues. J was trimmed by 0 bases and V by 10 bases; bases with no gene match: 5. CDR3 nucleotide sequence: TGTGCCACCAGAAGCGGGGCGAACACCGGGGAGCTGTTTTTT. This gives the protein CATRSGANTGELFF.

The chain links TRBV9 to TRBJ2-3; TRBD1 is a possible D gene (5 bases). Germline CDR1 SGDLS, CDR2 YYNGEE. The CDR3 extends over 17 amino acids. Trimming cost V 1 base and J 1 base, with 16 bases left between them. The DNA for the CDR3 is TGTGCCAGCAGCGTATCCCCTCAGGGCTATGGCACAGATACGCAGTATTTT. Its translation: CASSVSPQGYGTDTQYF.

The chain employs TRBV9 and TRBJ1-6, with TRBD1 matching over 8 bases. V lost 2 bases, J lost 10 bases, and 11 bases stayed unmatched. Germline V gene data show CDR1 as SGDLS and CDR2 as YYNGEE. This CDR3 contains 16 residues. In DNA form, the CDR3 reads TGTGCCAGCAGCGTTTCTATTGGGACAGGTGCCTCACCCCTCCACTTT. This translates into CASSVSIGTGASPLHF.

The DNA for the CDR3 is TGTGCCAGCAGATCCGGACTGAACACCGGGGAGCTGTTTTTT. Amino acid sequence: CASRSGLNTGELFF. V gene TRBV9 combines with J gene TRBJ2-2; D might be TRBD2 (5 bases). Trimming shortened V by 5 bases and J by 1 base, and 9 bases separated the two germline ends. CDR1 and CDR2 from the germline V gene are SGDLS and YYNGEE. There are 14 residues in the CDR3.

The chain links TRBV3-1 (or the pseudogene TRBV3-2) to TRBJ1-4; D call uncertain. Germline V gives CDR1 LGHDT, CDR2 YNNKEL (reference sequence). There are 14 residues in the CDR3. V was cut by 3 bases and J by 11 bases, with 16 bases left in between. CDR3 DNA sequence: TGTGCCAGCAGCCAGGGTCCCGTATCGGGGAAACTGTTTTTT. Protein product: CASSQGPVSGKLFF.

This chain uses TRBV15 with TRBJ1-6; 11 positions agree with TRBD1. CDR1 and CDR2 from the germline V gene are LNHNV and YYDKDF (reference sequence). This CDR3 has 17 amino acids. Trimming cost V 0 bases and J 9 bases; bases outside gene matches: 7. CDR3 DNA: TGTGCCACCAGCAGAGATCCCCCAGGACAGGGGGCTTCACCCCTCCACTTT. Its translation is CATSRDPPGQGASPLHF.

The chain employs TRBV6-5 and TRBJ2-1; TRBD1 matches 7 bases. The V gene end was trimmed by 10 bases and the J gene end by 3 bases; junction bases not matched to a gene: 12. The CDR3 length is 15 residues. Germline values: CDR1 MNHEY, CDR2 SVGAGI. The CDR3 DNA reads TGTGCCACGATTCATCCGGGACAGAACTACAATGAGCAGTTCTTC. Protein: CATIHPGQNYNEQFF.

The J gene is TRBJ2-5, the V gene TRBV6-7; 10 nucleotides line up with TRBD2. TRBV6-7 is noted as an ORF with a role that remains uncertain. Trimming cost V 6 bases and J 2 bases; bases outside gene matches: 0. CDR3 length: 13 amino acids. The CDR3 DNA is TGTGCCAGCAGGACTAGCGGGCAAGAGACCCAGTACTTC. Protein sequence: CASRTSGQETQYF.

This chain joins TRBV7-9 and TRBJ2-5; TRBD1 matches at 9 bases. The germline V gene has CDR1 SEHNR and CDR2 FQNEAQ (reference sequence). V was pared by 5 bases and J by 4 bases, with 14 bases of the junction left unmatched. This CDR3 contains 17 residues. CDR3 sequence: CASSPNSGQGRRETQYF. The CDR3 DNA reads TGTGCCAGCAGCCCAAACTCGGGACAGGGCAGGAGAGAGACCCAGTACTTC.

This sequence joins TRBV30 and TRBJ2-3, with D possibly being TRBD1 (6 bases). CDR3 size: 14 residues. V was shortened by 7 bases and J by 2 bases, with 16 bases between the two germline ends. CDR1 and CDR2 from the germline V gene are GTSNPN and SVGIG (reference sequence). CDR3 coding DNA: TGTGCCTCCCGGGACAAATCGGTCACAGATACGCAGTATTTT. It encodes CASRDKSVTDTQYF.

V usage is TRBV20-1 and J usage is TRBJ2-1; a possible D gene is TRBD2 (6 bases). CDR3 size: 11 residues. CDR1 and CDR2 from the germline V gene are DFQATT and SNEGSKA (reference sequence). Trimming left V 3 bases short and J 10 bases short, with 10 bases between. CDR3: CSARGRREQFF. CDR3 DNA: TGCAGTGCTAGGGGGAGGCGAGAGCAGTTCTTC.

The V and J genes are TRBV5-1 and TRBJ2-2; D is perhaps TRBD1 (5 bases). CDR3 length: 15 amino acids. Trimming pared 4 bases from V and 8 bases from J, leaving 18 bases between. Germline V gene lookup returns CDR1 SGHRS and CDR2 YFSETQ. The CDR3 reads CASSGAAGPDGELFF. DNA of the CDR3: TGCGCCAGCAGCGGGGCGGCCGGACCGGATGGGGAGCTGTTTTTT.

Details on this clone: Other DNA sequences in this sample translate to the same CDR3. The chain couples TRBV5-1 to TRBJ2-5; 8 positions match TRBD1. This CDR3 is 14 amino acids long. CDR1 is SGHRS and CDR2 is YFSETQ in the germline V gene. The J segment lost 5 bases and the V segment lost 3 bases, leaving 6 bases of the junction unmatched. The CDR3 reads CASSSDRVQETQYF. Written as DNA, the CDR3 is TGCGCCAGCAGCTCGGACAGGGTACAGGAGACCCAGTACTTC. The complete variable domain, with remaining parts taken from reference TRBV5-1 and TRBJ2-5, reads KAGVTQTPRYLIKTRGQQVTLSCSPISGHRSVSWYQQTPGQGLQFLFEYFSETQRNKGNFPGRFSGRQFSNSRSEMNVSTLELGDSALYLCASSSDRVQETQYFGPGTRLLVL.

In nucleotides, the CDR3 is TGCGCCAGCATGGAAGGGCGCGGGGGGGCCGGGGAGCTGTTTTTT. Its translation: CASMEGRGGAGELFF. The V gene is TRBV5-1, the J gene TRBJ2-2, with 9 nucleotides matching TRBD2. Germline CDR1 SGHRS, CDR2 YFSETQ. The CDR3 runs 15 residues. After removal of 6 bases from V and 6 bases from J, the junction contained 9 bases not matched to a gene. The complete variable domain, with remaining parts taken from reference TRBV5-1 and TRBJ2-2, reads KAGVTQTPRYLIKTRGQQVTLSCSPISGHRSVSWYQQTPGQGLQFLFEYFSETQRNKGNFPGRFSGRQFSNSRSEMNVSTLELGDSALYLCASMEGRGGAGELFFGEGSRLTVL.

The V gene is TRBV9, the J gene TRBJ2-1; D uncertain. Trimming stripped 0 bases from V and 9 bases from J, with 10 bases between. This CDR3 comprises 13 residues. The V gene's germline CDR1 is SGDLS and CDR2 YYNGEE. The CDR3 is CASSVGSESEQFF. CDR3 DNA: TGTGCCAGCAGCGTAGGAAGTGAGAGTGAGCAGTTCTTC.

The chain recombines TRBV5-1 with TRBJ2-5; tentatively, D is TRBD1 (5 bases). The germline V gene encodes CDR1 SGHRS and CDR2 YFSETQ. Trimming pared 4 bases from V and 0 bases from J, leaving 10 bases between. This CDR3 is 14 amino acids long. CDR3: CASSPDSNQETQYF. CDR3 DNA: TGCGCCAGCAGCCCCGACAGTAACCAAGAGACCCAGTACTTC.

The gene calls are TRBV4-1 and TRBJ2-7; D remains unclear. Germline assignment: CDR1 MGHRA and CDR2 YSYEKL. This CDR3 region has 16 residues. Trimming took 1 base from V and 4 from J, leaving 17 bases between them. DNA of the CDR3: TGCGCCAGCAGCCAAGGATCATTAGATTATCCATACGAGCAGTACGTC. This translates into CASSQGSLDYPYEQYV.